This T cell receptor beta chain was sequenced for a study of T-cell memory formation after mild COVID-19. Study observations and caveats: CD4+ bias marked clones expanding day 15 to 37, unlike balanced contracting clones. Contracting CD4+ clones were located mainly in CM and EM, and CD8+ clones in EMRA. Pre-infection memory carried some responding clones, suggesting that cross-reactive memory joined.

Sample barcodes and UMIs were carried by the TCR alpha and TCR beta cDNA libraries that 5'RACE generated with constant-segment primers. TCRdb re-called the 5' RACE reads through MiXCR, storing one row per CDR3 protein. The table has around 200,000 distinct CDR3 sequences, approximately 16% seen once. The CDR3 length is 12 residues. CDR1 and CDR2 from the germline V gene are SEHNR and FQNEAQ (reference sequence). V lost 1 base and J 7 bases, leaving 7 bases between the germline ends. This clonotype was observed a few times. Its antigen remains unknown. The receptor was derived from an adult woman who had mild COVID-19 (a few samples of this study predate the infection). Cell type and time point are not known. The sequencing input was PBMCs or a T cell subset sorted from them (not recorded which). The chain links TRBV7-9 to TRBJ1-1, with D unclear. DNA of the CDR3: TGTGCCAGCAGCTTAGATACACTTGAAGCTTTCTTT. Its protein is CASSLDTLEAFF. Using reference TRBV7-9 and TRBJ1-1 for the parts outside the CDR3, the full variable domain is DTGVSQNPRHKITKRGQNVTFRCDPISEHNRLYWYRQTLGQGPEFLTYFQNEAQLEKSRLLSDRFSAERPKGSFSTLEIQRTEQGDSAMYLCASSLDTLEAFFGQGTRLTVV.